This entry lists 11 T cell receptor beta chains sequenced from one sample in a study of blood T cell repertoires in COVID-19. Repertoires were generated with immunoSEQ multiplex PCR, while TCRdb's copy carries only in-frame clones and drops some. Here the sample spans 250,000 to 300,000 clones, 75% to 90% being singletons. Sample: peripheral blood. The receptor source for this set is a woman aged 55-75 years with acute or convalescent COVID-19.

The V and J genes are TRBV6-2 or TRBV6-3 and TRBJ2-1; 7 bases agree with TRBD2. The CDR3 runs to 15 residues. The germline V gene has CDR1 MNHEY and CDR2 SVGEGT. Trimming took 2 bases from V and 4 from J; bases not matched to a gene: 5. For the CDR3, the DNA is TGTGCCAGCAGTTACGGGCGGGGGAGGTACAATGAGCAGTTCTTC. The encoded protein is CASSYGRGRYNEQFF.

The chain links TRBV6-5 to TRBJ2-7, with 8 bases that match TRBD2. Germline CDR1 reads MNHEY; CDR2 reads SVGAGI. The CDR3 length is 15 residues. V shed 2 bases, J shed 6 bases, and the junction held 9 bases outside the gene matches. CDR3 sequence (DNA): TGTGCCAGCAGTTACAAAGCTAGCGGGTGGGGCGAGCAGTACTTC. Translation gives CASSYKASGWGEQYF.

The genes are TRBV11-3 and TRBJ1-2; D is unclear. The V gene's germline CDR1 is SGHNT and CDR2 YENEEA. The length of the CDR3 is 11 residues. With 4 bases removed from V and 4 bases from J, the gap between germline ends came to 4 bases. This chain's CDR3 is CASSSSYGYTF. For the CDR3, the DNA is TGTGCCAGCAGCTCCAGCTATGGCTACACCTTC.

The gene calls are TRBV7-2 and TRBJ1-1, with 8 bases lining up with TRBD1. Trimming took 6 bases from V and 1 from J; bases not matched to a gene: 10. The CDR3 consists of 16 residues. The germline V gene encodes CDR1 SGHTA and CDR2 FQGNSA. The CDR3, as DNA: TGTGCCAGCAGTTCCGGGACAGGTCTTGCGAACACTGAAGCTTTCTTT. Its translation is CASSSGTGLANTEAFF.

The chain links TRBV19 to TRBJ2-1; D is unresolved. Per germline, CDR1 LNHDA and CDR2 SQIVND (reference sequence). Deletions cut 3 bases from V and 4 bases from J, with 16 bases between. The CDR3 loop spans 16 amino acids. CDR3 protein: CASSIGQALLYNEQFF. Here the CDR3 DNA reads TGTGCCAGTAGTATCGGTCAGGCCTTACTTTACAATGAGCAGTTCTTC.

CDR3 in amino acids: CASKNPSGRAGDTQYF. For the CDR3, the DNA is TGTGCCAGCAAGAATCCTAGCGGGAGGGCCGGGGATACGCAGTATTTT. The rearrangement joins TRBV7-9 to TRBJ2-3; 12 nucleotides line up with TRBD2. The V and J ends lost 7 bases and 6 bases, in that order; junction bases with no gene match: 11. In germline, CDR1 is SEHNR, CDR2 FQNEAQ (reference sequence). The CDR3 totals 16 residues.

The chain recombines TRBV5-1 with TRBJ2-1; the match to TRBD2 covers 8 bases. Trimming at V came to 2 bases and at J to 4 bases, leaving 8 bases not matched to a gene. The CDR3 extends over 16 amino acids. CDR1 is SGHRS and CDR2 is YFSETQ in the germline V gene. CDR3 loop: CASSFAGTRVYNEQFF. CDR3 bases: TGCGCCAGCAGCTTCGCCGGGACTAGGGTGTACAATGAGCAGTTCTTC.

In its sample, this clone was seen a few times. The chain carries TRBV9 and TRBJ2-1; possibly TRBD1 for D (5 bases). Germline CDR1 and CDR2: SGDLS and YYNGEE. The CDR3 consists of 13 residues. Between the trimmed V and J ends, which lost 4 bases and 10 bases, there was a span of 15 bases. CDR3 residues: CASSSLPSGEQFF. For the CDR3, the DNA is TGTGCCAGCAGCTCCCTCCCCTCAGGGGAGCAGTTCTTC. The variable domain in full, with the rest retrieved from reference TRBV9 and TRBJ2-1, is DSGVTQTPKHLITATGQRVTLRCSPRSGDLSVYWYQQSLDQGLQFLIQYYNGEERAKGNILERFSAQQFPDLHSELNLSSLELGDSALYFCASSSLPSGEQFFGPGTRLTVL.

This clone was detected only a few times. This rearrangement joins TRBV3-1 (or the pseudogene TRBV3-2) to TRBJ1-1; D may be TRBD1 (5 bases). V gave up 2 bases and J gave up 2 bases, with 9 bases separating them. The CDR3 length is 14 residues. Germline V gene sequence: CDR1 LGHDT, CDR2 YNNKEL (reference sequence). The CDR3 region is CASSQSDRNTEAFF. The CDR3, as DNA: TGTGCCAGCAGCCAATCTGACAGAAACACTGAAGCTTTCTTT.

The V gene is TRBV7-9, the J gene TRBJ1-4; D possibly corresponds to TRBD1 (5 bases). The CDR3 is 15 residues long. V was pared by 6 bases and J by 6 bases, with 17 bases between. The germline V gene encodes CDR1 SEHNR and CDR2 FQNEAQ (reference sequence). The DNA of the CDR3 is TGTGCCAGCAGGACCCAGGGCTTCCTTGATGAAAAACTGTTTTTT. This codes for CASRTQGFLDEKLFF.

The chain recombines TRBV24-1 with TRBJ2-7, with TRBD2 matching over 7 bases. Germline CDR1 KGHDR, CDR2 SFDVKD. CDR3 length equals 14 residues. Unmatched junction bases numbered 10, after V lost 7 bases and J lost 5 bases. The CDR3 coding sequence is TGTGCCACCAGCCCCAAGGGAGGGCGGAACGAGCAGTACTTC. Its translation: CATSPKGGRNEQYF.